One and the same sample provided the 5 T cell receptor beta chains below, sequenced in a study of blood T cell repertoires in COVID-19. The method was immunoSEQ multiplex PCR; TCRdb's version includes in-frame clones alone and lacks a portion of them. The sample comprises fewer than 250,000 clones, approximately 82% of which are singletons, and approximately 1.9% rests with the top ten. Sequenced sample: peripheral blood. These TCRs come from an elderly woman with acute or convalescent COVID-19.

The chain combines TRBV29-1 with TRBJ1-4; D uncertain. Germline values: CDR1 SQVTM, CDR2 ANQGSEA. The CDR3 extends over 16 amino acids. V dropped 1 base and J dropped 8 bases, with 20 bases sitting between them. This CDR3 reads CSVEGGPIRVREKLFF. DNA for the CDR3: TGCAGCGTTGAAGGCGGGCCGATAAGAGTCAGAGAAAAACTGTTTTTT.

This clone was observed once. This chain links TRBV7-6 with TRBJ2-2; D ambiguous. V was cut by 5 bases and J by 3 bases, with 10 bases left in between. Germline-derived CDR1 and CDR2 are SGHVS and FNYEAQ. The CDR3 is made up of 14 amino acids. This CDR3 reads CASSRQEYTGELFF. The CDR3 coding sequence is TGTGCCAGCAGCAGACAAGAGTACACCGGGGAGCTGTTTTTT.

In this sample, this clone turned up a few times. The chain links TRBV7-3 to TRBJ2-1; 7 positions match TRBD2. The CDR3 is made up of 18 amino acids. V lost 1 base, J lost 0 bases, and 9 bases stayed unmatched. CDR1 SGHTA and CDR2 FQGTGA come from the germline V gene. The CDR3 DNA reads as TGTGCCAGCAGCTTAAAGGAGCGGGGCCTACTCTCCTACAATGAGCAGTTCTTC. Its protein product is CASSLKERGLLSYNEQFF.

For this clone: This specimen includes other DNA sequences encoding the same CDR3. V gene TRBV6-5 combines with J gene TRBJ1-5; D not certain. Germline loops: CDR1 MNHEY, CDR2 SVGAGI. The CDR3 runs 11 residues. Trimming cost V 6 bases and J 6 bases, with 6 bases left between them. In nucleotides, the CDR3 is TGTGCCAGCAGAAGCGGTCAGCCCCAGCATTTT. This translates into CASRSGQPQHF.

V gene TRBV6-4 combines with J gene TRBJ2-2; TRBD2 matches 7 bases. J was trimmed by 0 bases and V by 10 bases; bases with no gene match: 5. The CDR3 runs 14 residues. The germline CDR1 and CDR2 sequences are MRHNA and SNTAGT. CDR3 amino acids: CATREGANTGELFF. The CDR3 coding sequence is TGTGCCACCAGGGAGGGCGCGAACACCGGGGAGCTGTTTTTT.